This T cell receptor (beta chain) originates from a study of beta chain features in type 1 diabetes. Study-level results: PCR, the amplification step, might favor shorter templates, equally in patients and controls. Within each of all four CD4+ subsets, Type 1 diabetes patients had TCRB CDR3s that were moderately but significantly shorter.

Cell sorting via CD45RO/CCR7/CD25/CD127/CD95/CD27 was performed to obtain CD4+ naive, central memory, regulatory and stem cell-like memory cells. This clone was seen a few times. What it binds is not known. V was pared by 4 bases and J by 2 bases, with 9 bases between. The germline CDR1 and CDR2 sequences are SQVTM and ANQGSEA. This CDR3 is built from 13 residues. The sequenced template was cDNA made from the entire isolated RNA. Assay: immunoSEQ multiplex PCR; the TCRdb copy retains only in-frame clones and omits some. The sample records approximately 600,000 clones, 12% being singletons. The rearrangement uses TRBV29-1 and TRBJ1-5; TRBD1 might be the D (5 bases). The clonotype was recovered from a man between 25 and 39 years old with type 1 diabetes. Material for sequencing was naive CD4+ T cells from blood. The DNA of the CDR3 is TGCAGCGTTGCGGGGGACGGCAATCAGCCCCAGCATTTT. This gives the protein CSVAGDGNQPQHF. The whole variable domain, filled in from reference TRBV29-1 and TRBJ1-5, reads SAVISQKPSRDICQRGTSLTIQCQVDSQVTMMFWYRQQPGQSLTLIATANQGSEATYESGFVIDKFPISRPNLTFSTLTVSNMSPEDSSIYLCSVAGDGNQPQHFGDGTRLSIL.